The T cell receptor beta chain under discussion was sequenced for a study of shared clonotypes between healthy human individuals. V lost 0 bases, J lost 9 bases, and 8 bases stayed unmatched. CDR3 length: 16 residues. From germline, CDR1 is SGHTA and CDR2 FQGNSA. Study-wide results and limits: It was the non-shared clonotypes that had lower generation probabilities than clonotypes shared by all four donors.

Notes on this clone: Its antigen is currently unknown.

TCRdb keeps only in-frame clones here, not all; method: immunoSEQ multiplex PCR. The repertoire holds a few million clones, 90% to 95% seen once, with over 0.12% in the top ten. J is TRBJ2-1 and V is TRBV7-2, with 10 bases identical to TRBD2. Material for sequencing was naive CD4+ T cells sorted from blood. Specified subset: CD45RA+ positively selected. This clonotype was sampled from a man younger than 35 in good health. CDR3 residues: CASSLATAGGRGEQFF. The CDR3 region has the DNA TGTGCCAGCAGCTTAGCTACAGCGGGAGGGCGGGGTGAGCAGTTCTTC.